The clone carrying this T cell receptor beta chain was observed a few times. The authors' processing: Estimates of nucleated cell counts were drawn from the amplification of reference gene primers. Measured with immunoSEQ multiplex PCR; TCRdb has only the in-frame clones, and not every one. V and J calls and clone size come straight from that table; D and trimming were deduced from the DNA. Of some 80,000 clones listed, around 79% are singletons. The data originate from a study of blood T cell repertoires in COVID-19. Looking at the study overall: Acute and convalescent COVID-19 specimens originated in the United States, Italy and Spain. Sources were T cells, B-cell-depleted T cells, or PBMCs; the material itself was cDNA or gDNA.

V lost 1 base to trimming and J lost 4 bases, with 11 bases between them. This CDR3 comprises 15 residues. Germline CDR1 is LGHDT and CDR2 is YNNKEL (reference sequence). The chain employs TRBV3-1 (or the pseudogene TRBV3-2) and TRBJ1-3; weak D call: TRBD1 (5 bases). The sequence was obtained from an elderly woman with active or convalescent COVID-19. Sequencing used peripheral blood. The CDR3 coding sequence is TGTGCCAGCAGCCAAGGGGGGGTGGAAGGAAACACCATATATTTT. Protein: CASSQGGVEGNTIYF.